The 31 T cell receptor beta chains given below trace back to one sample, sequenced in a study of cytomegalovirus exposure and HLA in healthy donors. 60 Vbeta and 13 Jbeta primers were used in PCR. Assay used: immunoSEQ multiplex PCR; TCRdb lists only in-frame clones, some missing. The sample has 97,000 or so clones; around 78% are singletons. Sequencing was done on a sample of PBMCs. Every receptor here comes from a man between 35 and 55 years old in good health and CMV-seronegative.

The genes are TRBV27 and TRBJ2-1, with TRBD1 matching over 9 bases. CDR1 MNHEY and CDR2 SMNVEV come from the germline V gene (reference sequence). J lost 3 bases, V lost 5 bases, and 5 bases had no gene match. The CDR3 length is 15 residues. As DNA, the CDR3 is TGTGCCAGCAGTCACCGGACAGGGGTCTACAATGAGCAGTTCTTC. It is translated as CASSHRTGVYNEQFF.

This sequence joins TRBV29-1 and TRBJ1-1; D is perhaps TRBD1 (5 bases). Germline V gene sequence: CDR1 SQVTM, CDR2 ANQGSEA. The CDR3 runs to 13 residues. Trimming cost V 6 bases and J 4 bases, with 15 bases left between them. Written as DNA, the CDR3 is TGCAGCGTCCATACGACAGCGGGCACTGAAGCTTTCTTT. Amino acid sequence: CSVHTTAGTEAFF.

This chain connects TRBV29-1 to TRBJ1-2, with D possibly TRBD1 on 6 matching bases. V lost 0 bases and J lost 0, with 11 bases in between. CDR1 and CDR2 from the germline V gene are SQVTM and ANQGSEA. The CDR3 loop spans 15 amino acids. CDR3 bases: TGCAGCGTTGAAGAACCGGACAGTACTAACTATGGCTACACCTTC. Translated, it gives CSVEEPDSTNYGYTF.

The V gene is TRBV13, the J gene TRBJ2-3; TRBD2 matches at 10 bases. The CDR3 has 19 residues. In germline, CDR1 is PRHDT, CDR2 FYEKMQ (reference sequence). Unmatched junction bases numbered 19, after V lost 5 bases and J lost 5 bases. CDR3 DNA: TGTGCCAGCAGCCCCCCTATTTTTGAGCGGGGGGGCCAGGGAGATACGCAGTATTTT. Translating it yields CASSPPIFERGGQGDTQYF.

V usage is TRBV7-3 and J usage is TRBJ1-1; D is perhaps TRBD1 (5 bases). The V gene's germline CDR1 is SGHTA and CDR2 FQGTGA. Trimming shortened V by 3 bases and J by 11 bases, and 16 bases separated the two germline ends. The CDR3 is 13 amino acids. The CDR3, as DNA: TGTGCCAGCAGCTTGACGCAGGGTTTGGAGGCTTTCTTT. Its translation: CASSLTQGLEAFF.

The chain carries TRBV11-3 and TRBJ2-7; 7 nucleotides agree with TRBD1. Germline CDR1 SGHNT, CDR2 YENEEA. With 5 bases clipped from V and 2 bases from J, the junction kept 6 bases outside the gene matches. The CDR3 is made up of 14 amino acids. The CDR3 sequence is CASSAWDSPYEQYF. The CDR3 DNA follows: TGTGCCAGCAGCGCCTGGGACAGCCCCTACGAGCAGTACTTC.

This clone was counted a few times. This chain links TRBV10-1 with TRBJ1-2, with no clear D. V gave up 2 bases and J gave up 3 bases, with 10 bases separating them. The CDR3 consists of 14 residues. The germline gives CDR1 WNHNN, CDR2 SYGVQD (reference sequence). DNA for the CDR3: TGCGCCAGCAGTGAGCCCGGGTCCCACTATGGCTACACCTTC. Its translation: CASSEPGSHYGYTF.

This chain links TRBV20-1 with TRBJ2-7; no clear D. V gave up 5 bases and J gave up 5 bases, with 7 bases separating them. This CDR3 has 10 residues. CDR1 is DFQATT and CDR2 is SNEGSKA in the germline V gene (reference sequence). The CDR3 nucleotides are TGCAGTGCTCCCCGGGACGAGCAGTACTTC. Protein sequence: CSAPRDEQYF.

In its sample, this clone was seen a few times. This rearrangement joins TRBV27 to TRBJ1-5; D perhaps matches TRBD1 (5 bases). Germline assignment: CDR1 MNHEY and CDR2 SMNVEV (reference sequence). This CDR3 is built from 15 residues. V was cut by 3 bases and J by 6 bases, with 15 bases left in between. CDR3 in amino acids: CASSFSLGGGQPQHF. For the CDR3, the DNA is TGTGCCAGCAGTTTTTCCCTCGGGGGGGGTCAGCCCCAGCATTTT.

V and J are TRBV19 and TRBJ1-1, with D possibly TRBD1 on 6 matching bases. The germline V and J ends were trimmed by 10 bases and 4 bases, with 16 bases remaining between them. Germline V gives CDR1 LNHDA, CDR2 SQIVND (reference sequence). The CDR3 runs to 13 residues. The CDR3 spells CATLARGSTEAFF. CDR3 DNA sequence: TGTGCCACCTTAGCTAGGGGGTCCACTGAAGCTTTCTTT.

This sequence joins TRBV7-8 and TRBJ1-2, with 11 bases lining up with TRBD1. V gave up 2 bases and J gave up 7 bases; unmatched junction bases: 12. The CDR3 contains 17 residues. Germline V gene sequence: CDR1 SGHVS, CDR2 FQNEAQ. The CDR3 loop is CASSLLSERTGGFGYTF. Here the CDR3 DNA reads TGTGCCAGCAGCTTATTATCGGAGCGGACAGGGGGCTTTGGCTACACCTTC.

The gene calls are TRBV9 and TRBJ2-7, with 9 bases lining up with TRBD2. The V and J ends lost 0 bases and 3 bases, in that order; junction bases with no gene match: 4. This CDR3 is built from 15 residues. CDR1 SGDLS and CDR2 YYNGEE come from the germline V gene. The CDR3 DNA follows: TGTGCCAGCAGCGTAGGATCTAGCGGGGTCTACGAGCAGTACTTC. Translation gives CASSVGSSGVYEQYF.

This chain connects TRBV4-3 to TRBJ2-7; D remains ambiguous. V was pared by 0 bases and J by 2 bases, with 11 bases between. The CDR3 is 15 residues long. Germline assignment: CDR1 LGHNA and CDR2 YSLEER. CDR3 coding DNA: TGCGCCAGCAGCCAAGATTCGGTCAAAACCTACGAGCAGTACTTC. It specifies CASSQDSVKTYEQYF.

The V call is TRBV10-3, the J call TRBJ1-5; tentatively, D is TRBD1 (6 bases). This CDR3 contains 15 residues. V was pared by 7 bases and J by 1 base, with 14 bases between. Germline V CDR1 and CDR2: ENHRY, SYGVKD. In DNA form, the CDR3 reads TGTGCCATCACCACCTCCAGGGGAAGCAATCAGCCCCAGCATTTT. Residues: CAITTSRGSNQPQHF.

The CDR3 spells CASSSRGGLTEAFF. CDR3 DNA sequence: TGCGCCAGCAGCTCCCGTGGGGGACTTACTGAAGCTTTCTTT. The chain couples TRBV5-1 to TRBJ1-1; tentatively, D is TRBD1 (5 bases). This CDR3 is built from 14 residues. Trimming shortened V by 3 bases and J by 5 bases, and 14 bases separated the two germline ends. CDR1 SGHRS and CDR2 YFSETQ come from the germline V gene.

The table lists this clone with a few counts. The chain carries TRBV5-1 and TRBJ1-5, with TRBD1 matching 8 bases. V lost 4 bases to trimming and J lost 5 bases; unmatched junction nucleotides: 2. Germline CDR1 reads SGHRS; CDR2 reads YFSETQ. The CDR3 runs to 13 residues. As DNA, the CDR3 is TGCGCCAGCAGCCCGGACAGGGATCAGCCCCAGCATTTT. It specifies CASSPDRDQPQHF.

The V gene is TRBV7-2, the J gene TRBJ1-2; 7 positions agree with TRBD1. The trim removed 5 bases at V and 0 bases at J, leaving 6 bases unmatched. The CDR3 consists of 15 residues. The germline V gene encodes CDR1 SGHTA and CDR2 FQGNSA. The CDR3 protein is CASSLRTGTNYGYTF. CDR3 bases: TGTGCCAGCAGCCTCCGGACAGGAACTAACTATGGCTACACCTTC.

The chain links TRBV10-3 to TRBJ2-7, with D hard to call. The CDR3 is 13 amino acids. V was clipped by 4 bases and J by 1 base, with 8 bases between them. Germline CDR1 reads ENHRY; CDR2 reads SYGVKD. This CDR3 is CAISGGRSYEQYF. The CDR3 region has the DNA TGTGCCATCAGTGGTGGCAGGTCCTACGAGCAGTACTTC.

This chain links TRBV7-3 with TRBJ2-3; TRBD2 matches at 9 bases. The germline V gene encodes CDR1 SGHTA and CDR2 FQGTGA. This CDR3 is 15 amino acids long. Germline trimming cut 2 bases from V and 4 bases from J; bases unmatched to any gene: 4. In DNA, the CDR3 is TGTGCCAGCAGCTTAGCGGGGGGGCTTCCAGATACGCAGTATTTT. This gives the protein CASSLAGGLPDTQYF.

The chain carries TRBV7-3 and TRBJ2-1; possible D gene TRBD2, 7 bases. Trimming cost V 1 base and J 8 bases, with 15 bases left between them. The CDR3 covers 15 residues. CDR1 is SGHTA, CDR2 FQGTGA, per germline. In nucleotides, the CDR3 is TGTGCCAGCAGCTTAAAGCCAGGCGGGGGCCATGAGCAGTTCTTC. This codes for CASSLKPGGGHEQFF.

The chain is built from TRBV5-1 and TRBJ2-2; D remains unclear. CDR1 is SGHRS, CDR2 YFSETQ, per germline. Between the trimmed V and J ends, which lost 2 bases and 4 bases, there was a span of 6 bases. The CDR3 runs 13 residues. The CDR3: CASSFRGTGELFF. The CDR3 nucleotides read TGCGCCAGCAGCTTTAGAGGCACCGGGGAGCTGTTTTTT. Full variable domain (rest looked up from reference TRBV5-1 and TRBJ2-2): KAGVTQTPRYLIKTRGQQVTLSCSPISGHRSVSWYQQTPGQGLQFLFEYFSETQRNKGNFPGRFSGRQFSNSRSEMNVSTLELGDSALYLCASSFRGTGELFFGEGSRLTVL.

This clone was detected only once. The chain employs TRBV27 and TRBJ2-3; D is possibly TRBD2 (5 bases). V lost 0 bases, J lost 3 bases, and 10 bases lay in between. From germline, CDR1 is MNHEY and CDR2 SMNVEV (reference sequence). There are 15 residues in the CDR3. CDR3 bases: TGTGCCAGCAGTTTATCAGCGGAGGCGACAGATACGCAGTATTTT. Amino acid sequence: CASSLSAEATDTQYF.

This clone was counted between two and nine times. The gene calls are TRBV19 and TRBJ1-1; tentatively, D is TRBD1 (5 bases). The CDR3 spans 13 residues. CDR1 is LNHDA, CDR2 SQIVND, per germline (reference sequence). V was pared by 4 bases and J by 2 bases, with 8 bases between. The CDR3 DNA is TGTGCCAGTAGTACGACAGTCAACACTGAAGCTTTCTTT. Amino acids: CASSTTVNTEAFF.

The rearrangement joins TRBV5-1 to TRBJ1-5; D perhaps matches TRBD1 (6 bases). V lost 4 bases to trimming and J lost 0 bases, with 20 bases between them. The V gene's germline CDR1 is SGHRS and CDR2 YFSETQ. The length of the CDR3 is 18 residues. The CDR3 loop reads CASSPRQETIYSNQPQHF. CDR3 DNA: TGCGCCAGCAGCCCTCGACAGGAGACTATTTATAGCAATCAGCCCCAGCATTTT. Looking up the rest from reference TRBV5-1 and TRBJ1-5 gives the full variable domain: KAGVTQTPRYLIKTRGQQVTLSCSPISGHRSVSWYQQTPGQGLQFLFEYFSETQRNKGNFPGRFSGRQFSNSRSEMNVSTLELGDSALYLCASSPRQETIYSNQPQHFGDGTRLSIL.

This sequence joins TRBV10-2 and TRBJ1-4; 7 bases agree with TRBD1. CDR1 is WSHSY, CDR2 SAAADI, per germline. Trimming at V came to 6 bases and at J to 4 bases, leaving 8 bases not matched to a gene. The CDR3 has 15 amino acids. Written as DNA, the CDR3 is TGCGCCAGCAGACCTGGACAGGAACGTAATGAAAAACTGTTTTTT. This codes for CASRPGQERNEKLFF.

The gene calls are TRBV7-9 and TRBJ2-3; no firm D call. The V gene's germline CDR1 is SEHNR and CDR2 FQNEAQ (reference sequence). The V end was cut by 2 bases, the J end by 0 bases, with 12 bases between. The CDR3 has 16 residues. The CDR3 nucleotides read TGTGCCAGCAGCTTACTAAAAGCGCTAAGCACAGATACGCAGTATTTT. It specifies CASSLLKALSTDTQYF.

The chain is built from TRBV30 and TRBJ1-1; 8 positions match TRBD1. The CDR3 has 13 amino acids. The V and J ends lost 8 bases and 4 bases, in that order; junction bases with no gene match: 9. Germline assignment: CDR1 GTSNPN and CDR2 SVGIG (reference sequence). The CDR3 nucleotides are TGTGCCGCGGAACAGGGGGATACCACTGAAGCTTTCTTT. Amino acid sequence: CAAEQGDTTEAFF.

This clone was detected only once. The chain joins TRBV30 to TRBJ1-6; D is undetermined. The CDR3 length is 15 residues. Germline CDR1 is GTSNPN and CDR2 is SVGIG (reference sequence). V lost 3 bases and J lost 7, with 16 bases in between. CDR3 amino acids: CAWSPPARLNSPLHF. The DNA of the CDR3 is TGTGCCTGGAGCCCCCCGGCACGACTGAATTCACCCCTCCACTTT.

V is TRBV4-1 and J is TRBJ1-5; D possibly corresponds to TRBD1 (5 bases). The CDR3 length is 18 residues. V was pared by 1 base and J by 0 bases, with 16 bases between. The V gene's germline CDR1 is MGHRA and CDR2 YSYEKL. The CDR3, as DNA: TGCGCCAGCAGCCAAGGGCCTGGACACCTGTCTAGCAATCAGCCCCAGCATTTT. Translated, it gives CASSQGPGHLSSNQPQHF.

V and J are TRBV11-1 and TRBJ1-1, with 7 bases identical to TRBD1. Trimming at V came to 2 bases and at J to 0 bases, leaving 9 bases not matched to a gene. CDR1 and CDR2 from the germline V gene are SGHAT and FQDESV (reference sequence). The CDR3 length is 17 residues. The CDR3 spells CASSLRSGTEMNTEAFF. In DNA, the CDR3 is TGTGCCAGCAGCTTAAGATCCGGGACAGAGATGAACACTGAAGCTTTCTTT. The complete variable domain, with remaining parts taken from reference TRBV11-1 and TRBJ1-1, reads EAEVAQSPRYKITEKSQAVAFWCDPISGHATLYWYRQILGQGPELLVQFQDESVVDDSQLPKDRFSAERLKGVDSTLKIQPAELGDSAMYLCASSLRSGTEMNTEAFFGQGTRLTVV.

V and J are TRBV2 and TRBJ2-5; maybe TRBD1 (5 bases). The CDR3 length is 14 residues. Germline CDR1 and CDR2: SNHLY and FYNNEI. The ends were cut back, 8 bases at V and 4 bases at J, with 17 bases in the middle. CDR3 amino acids: CASAVVRVRETQYF. CDR3 nucleotides: TGTGCCAGCGCGGTGGTCAGGGTTCGAGAGACCCAGTACTTC.